This T cell receptor beta chain was recovered during a study of naive and memory T cell subsets. The ends were cut back, 6 bases at V and 0 bases at J, with 14 bases in the middle. Germline V gene data show CDR1 as LNHDA and CDR2 as SQIVND (reference sequence). This CDR3 contains 16 residues. Ligated cDNA underwent four rounds of PCR with nested alpha and beta constant region primers and SP2. In TCRdb, the UMI-ligation and nested PCR reads were re-called with MiXCR into one record per CDR3 protein. The sample comprises about 25,000 distinct CDR3 sequences, roughly 5.4% of which are singletons, and around 7% rests with the top ten. TCR cDNA received a 3' ligated oligonucleotide that carried a UMI. Cells were not sorted; total RNA input targeted roughly 1 to 1000 ng.

The sample consisted of blood. This chain uses TRBV19 with TRBJ2-2, with D uncertain. The source of this sequence is an adult in good health. The chain's CDR3 is CASRKRPAPNTGELFF. In DNA, the CDR3 is TGTGCCAGTAGAAAAAGGCCGGCACCGAACACCGGGGAGCTGTTTTTT.